A single sample is the source of the 30 T cell receptor beta chains below, sequenced in a study of T cells after yellow fever vaccination. TCRdb independently ran MiXCR on the 5' RACE reads; one entry per CDR3 protein. The repertoire holds about 170,000 distinct CDR3 sequences, with approximately 10% as singletons. The material was CD8+ T cells sorted from PBMCs, obtained 15 days after the yellow fever booster vaccination. The source is a man younger than 35 who received the YFV17D yellow fever vaccine.

The table lists this clonotype with a few counts. The DNA for the CDR3 is TGTGCCAGCAGCTGGGGGGCCGGACAGGGCCGTGGGGGAGAGACCCAGTACTTC. This translates into CASSWGAGQGRGGETQYF. This chain connects TRBV7-3 to TRBJ2-5; 8 bases align to TRBD1. This CDR3 contains 18 residues. The V segment lost 4 bases and the J segment 4 bases; nucleotides outside the gene matches: 17. Germline V gene data show CDR1 as SGHTA and CDR2 as FQGTGA. The complete variable domain, with remaining parts taken from reference TRBV7-3 and TRBJ2-5, reads GAGVSQTPSNKVTEKGKYVELRCDPISGHTALYWYRQSLGQGPEFLIYFQGTGAADDSGLPNDRFFAVRPEGSVSTLKIQRTERGDSAVYLCASSWGAGQGRGGETQYFGPGTRLLVL.

The chain employs TRBV20-1 and TRBJ2-7, with D perhaps being TRBD1 or TRBD2 (5 bases each). Between the trimmed V and J ends, which lost 4 bases and 0 bases, there was a span of 19 bases. Germline lookup yields CDR1 DFQATT and CDR2 SNEGSKA (reference sequence). The length of the CDR3 is 16 residues. The CDR3 DNA follows: TGCAGTGCTACCCTGCGACCCGGGACGTACTCCTACGAGCAGTACTTC. Protein: CSATLRPGTYSYEQYF.

This clonotype has only a few counts. This chain uses TRBV6-5 with TRBJ2-2; 8 nucleotides agree with TRBD1. J was trimmed by 3 bases and V by 6 bases; bases with no gene match: 6. There are 15 residues in the CDR3. Germline assignment: CDR1 MNHEY and CDR2 SVGAGI. CDR3 sequence reads: CASSPRTGYTGELFF. The CDR3 nucleotides read TGTGCCAGCAGCCCACGGACAGGGTACACCGGGGAGCTGTTTTTT.

This clonotype has a count of ten or more. V and J are TRBV5-1 and TRBJ2-7; either TRBD1 or TRBD2 may fit D (5 bases each). The V gene lost 3 bases and the J gene lost 3 bases, with 19 bases spanning the gap. Germline V lookup: CDR1 SGHRS, CDR2 YFSETQ. CDR3 length equals 16 residues. For the CDR3, the DNA is TGCGCCAGCAGCTGGACTGACAGCGCACCTTTCTACGAGCAGTACTTC. Amino acid sequence: CASSWTDSAPFYEQYF.

This clonotype was found a few times. CDR3 loop: CASSDSTGYGNQPQHF. The CDR3 coding sequence is TGTGCCAGCAGCGACTCAACAGGGTACGGGAATCAGCCCCAGCATTTT. The chain links TRBV7-9 to TRBJ1-5; D might be TRBD1 (6 bases). Germline V lookup: CDR1 SEHNR, CDR2 FQNEAQ (reference sequence). Trimming took off 5 bases at V and 4 bases at J, with 18 bases between the two ends. The CDR3 length is 16 residues.

The chain has TRBV27 and TRBJ2-1; D remains unclear. Germline V CDR1 and CDR2: MNHEY, SMNVEV (reference sequence). This CDR3 is built from 13 residues. Trimming stripped 3 bases from V and 6 bases from J, with 9 bases between. The CDR3 here is CASSFEPSNEQFF. The CDR3 DNA sequence: TGTGCCAGCAGTTTCGAGCCCTCCAATGAGCAGTTCTTC.

This clonotype was recorded a few times. The V call is TRBV4-1, the J call TRBJ2-1, with D maybe TRBD1 (5 bases). The CDR3 covers 14 residues. CDR1 MGHRA and CDR2 YSYEKL come from the germline V gene. Between the trimmed V and J ends, which lost 1 base and 9 bases, there was a span of 13 bases. The CDR3 bases are TGCGCCAGCAGCCAAGTGGCAGGGAACCGTGAGCAGTTCTTC. It codes for CASSQVAGNREQFF.

V gene TRBV4-3 combines with J gene TRBJ1-1, with D possibly being TRBD1 (5 bases). The germline V gene encodes CDR1 LGHNA and CDR2 YSLEER. The V end was cut by 4 bases, the J end by 4 bases, with 13 bases between. This CDR3 contains 14 residues. In DNA form, the CDR3 reads TGCGCCAGCAGCCCGGACATTTTGGGCACTGAAGCTTTCTTT. Translating gives CASSPDILGTEAFF.

This clonotype turned up a few times. The chain joins TRBV10-3 to TRBJ2-7; TRBD2 matches at 10 bases. CDR1 is ENHRY and CDR2 is SYGVKD in the germline V gene. J lost 3 bases, V lost 5 bases, and 7 bases had no gene match. The CDR3 runs 15 residues. The CDR3 region is CAISSGGASGYEQYV. DNA for the CDR3: TGTGCCATCAGTAGCGGGGGGGCCTCTGGCTACGAGCAGTACGTC.

The V and J genes are TRBV6-2 or TRBV6-3 and TRBJ1-2; D remains unclear. CDR3 length: 14 residues. V was pared by 2 bases and J by 4 bases, with 11 bases between. Germline CDR1 is MNHEY and CDR2 is SVGEGT. The CDR3 spells CASSYGESGYGYTF. In DNA form, the CDR3 reads TGTGCCAGCAGTTACGGGGAGTCCGGCTATGGCTACACCTTC.

This sequence joins TRBV20-1 and TRBJ2-7; maybe TRBD1 (5 bases). Germline V CDR1 and CDR2: DFQATT, SNEGSKA (reference sequence). Trimming pared 2 bases from V and 0 bases from J, leaving 11 bases between. This CDR3 is 14 amino acids long. CDR3 residues: CSARRRGSSYEQYV. The DNA for the CDR3 is TGCAGTGCTAGACGTAGGGGAAGCTCCTACGAGCAGTACGTC.

The CDR3: CASSLVGDSPRSRTQYF. In nucleotides, the CDR3 is TGTGCCAGCAGCTTGGTTGGGGACTCCCCCCGTTCCCGGACCCAGTACTTC. This rearrangement joins TRBV5-5 to TRBJ2-5; D is possibly TRBD2 (6 bases). The CDR3 loop spans 17 amino acids. V was pared by 0 bases and J by 7 bases, with 22 bases between. Germline V gene sequence: CDR1 SGHKS, CDR2 YYEKEE (reference sequence).

The chain carries TRBV4-1 and TRBJ1-2, with D possibly being TRBD1 (5 bases). The CDR3 is 15 amino acids. CDR1 and CDR2 (germline): MGHRA, YSYEKL. The ends were cut back, 0 bases at V and 4 bases at J, with 12 bases in the middle. The CDR3 DNA reads as TGCGCCAGCAGCCAAGAACCTTGGGACGGCTATGGCTACACCTTC. The encoded protein is CASSQEPWDGYGYTF.

This clonotype was detected only a few times. The rearrangement uses TRBV12-3 or TRBV12-4 and TRBJ2-1; 8 bases line up with TRBD1. The CDR3 length is 13 residues. Germline trimming cut 3 bases from V and 9 bases from J; bases unmatched to any gene: 4. In DNA, the CDR3 is TGTGCCAGCAGTTTTGCAGGGGGCGTTGAGCAGTTCTTC. It codes for CASSFAGGVEQFF.

This clonotype turned up a few times. The chain is built from TRBV4-1 and TRBJ2-1; D may be TRBD2 (5 bases). V was trimmed by 0 bases and J by 4 bases, leaving 13 bases between them. The CDR3 covers 16 residues. Germline V CDR1 and CDR2: MGHRA, YSYEKL. Here the CDR3 reads CASSQDLGVPYNEQFF. The CDR3 region has the DNA TGCGCCAGCAGCCAAGATCTCGGGGTTCCGTACAATGAGCAGTTCTTC.

Only a few counts were recorded for this clonotype. The V and J genes are TRBV6-1 and TRBJ1-1; D call uncertain. CDR3 length: 9 amino acids. V lost 2 bases, J lost 9 bases, and 1 base lay in between. Germline V gene data show CDR1 as MNHNS and CDR2 as SASEGT. The CDR3 protein is CASSEQAFF. In nucleotides, the CDR3 is TGTGCCAGCAGTGAACAAGCTTTCTTT.

This sequence joins TRBV7-9 and TRBJ2-1; TRBD2 is a possible D gene (5 bases). V was clipped by 6 bases and J by 0 bases, with 15 bases between them. This CDR3 region has 16 residues. CDR1 SEHNR and CDR2 FQNEAQ come from the germline V gene (reference sequence). CDR3 amino acids: CASRLGPAGSYNEQFF. The CDR3 DNA reads as TGTGCCAGCAGGCTCGGTCCTGCGGGCTCCTACAATGAGCAGTTCTTC.

CDR3 sequence reads: CASQTIRDRESYEQYF. Written as DNA, the CDR3 is TGTGCCAGCCAAACCATCCGGGACAGGGAGTCCTACGAGCAGTACTTC. This sequence joins TRBV28 and TRBJ2-7; TRBD1 matches at 9 bases. Losses at the gene ends were 8 bases for V and 1 base for J; bases not matched to a gene: 12. Germline V gene sequence: CDR1 MDHEN, CDR2 SYDVKM. The CDR3 extends over 16 amino acids.

This chain joins TRBV29-1 and TRBJ2-3, with D perhaps matching TRBD1 or TRBD2 (5 bases each). This CDR3 spans 14 amino acids. Germline CDR1 reads SQVTM; CDR2 reads ANQGSEA. With 3 bases removed from V and 6 bases from J, the gap between germline ends came to 16 bases. The CDR3 reads CSVDAGSVGDTQYF. The CDR3 bases are TGCAGCGTTGACGCAGGGAGTGTTGGGGATACGCAGTATTTT.

CDR3 region: CASRLAGLYNEQFF. The CDR3 nucleotides are TGTGCCAGCCGGCTAGCGGGGCTCTACAATGAGCAGTTCTTC. The rearrangement links TRBV27 to TRBJ2-1; 9 bases fit TRBD2. The CDR3 has 14 amino acids. The junction had 5 bases not matched to a gene; V was cut back by 8 bases and J by 3 bases. Germline V gene sequence: CDR1 MNHEY, CDR2 SMNVEV (reference sequence).

The chain carries TRBV7-2 and TRBJ1-1; D perhaps matches TRBD1 (5 bases). V lost 6 bases to trimming and J lost 5 bases, with 13 bases between them. The length of the CDR3 is 13 residues. Germline V CDR1 and CDR2: SGHTA, FQGNSA. In DNA form, the CDR3 reads TGTGCCAGCAGATACAGGTGGGATACTGAAGCTTTCTTT. As protein: CASRYRWDTEAFF. Full variable domain (remainder filled in from reference TRBV7-2 and TRBJ1-1): GAGVSQSPSNKVTEKGKDVELRCDPISGHTALYWYRQSLGQGLEFLIYFQGNSAPDKSGLPSDRFSAERTGGSVSTLTIQRTQQEDSAVYLCASRYRWDTEAFFGQGTRLTVV.

This clonotype was picked up a small number of times. The chain couples TRBV20-1 to TRBJ1-2; 7 bases are a match to TRBD1. V trimming: 1 base; J trimming: 0 bases; junction bases outside the gene matches: 11. The V gene's germline CDR1 is DFQATT and CDR2 SNEGSKA (reference sequence). The CDR3 sequence is 17 residues long. The CDR3 region is CSARAWDRHITNYGYTF. CDR3 in DNA: TGCAGTGCTAGAGCATGGGACAGACACATTACTAACTATGGCTACACCTTC.

The chain links TRBV7-2 to TRBJ2-2; possible D gene TRBD2, 6 bases. CDR1 is SGHTA and CDR2 is FQGNSA in the germline V gene. CDR3 length: 15 amino acids. The V end was cut by 6 bases, the J end by 1 base, with 12 bases between. This CDR3 reads CASRTVGGNTGELFF. CDR3 nucleotide sequence: TGTGCCAGCAGGACCGTGGGGGGGAACACCGGGGAGCTGTTTTTT.

In its sample, this clonotype was seen a few times. The genes are TRBV15 and TRBJ1-4; TRBD1 matches at 7 bases. CDR3 length: 13 amino acids. V shed 5 bases and J 10 bases; nucleotides not matched to a gene: 7. Per the germline V gene, CDR1 is LNHNV and CDR2 is YYDKDF (reference sequence). In nucleotides, the CDR3 is TGTGCCACCAGCTACCGCTCAGGGGGAAAACTGTTTTTT. It specifies CATSYRSGGKLFF.

The CDR3 protein is CASSSPETARKPQHF. Written as DNA, the CDR3 is TGTGCCAGCAGTTCCCCCGAGACTGCGAGAAAGCCCCAGCATTTT. The chain has TRBV6-5 and TRBJ1-5; no reliable D call. Germline-derived CDR1 and CDR2 are MNHEY and SVGAGI. V was trimmed by 4 bases and J by 8 bases, leaving 18 bases between them. This CDR3 is built from 15 residues.

This chain connects TRBV9 to TRBJ2-5, with 8 bases that match TRBD2. This CDR3 comprises 14 residues. Per the germline V gene, CDR1 is SGDLS and CDR2 is YYNGEE. Losses at the gene ends were 4 bases for V and 3 bases for J; bases not matched to a gene: 5. Here the CDR3 reads CASSNGAGEETQYF. The CDR3 region has the DNA TGTGCCAGCAGCAACGGAGCGGGGGAAGAGACCCAGTACTTC.

This clonotype was seen more than once but under ten times. The CDR3 sequence is CASRPSEGGETQYF. In nucleotides, the CDR3 is TGTGCCAGCAGGCCCAGCGAGGGGGGGGAGACCCAGTACTTC. The V gene is TRBV6-5, the J gene TRBJ2-5; TRBD2 might be the D (7 bases). The CDR3 length is 14 residues. V gave up 6 bases and J gave up 5 bases, with 16 bases separating them. The germline gives CDR1 MNHEY, CDR2 SVGAGI.

V gene TRBV7-9 combines with J gene TRBJ1-4; D is possibly TRBD1 (5 bases). Germline CDR1 reads SEHNR; CDR2 reads FQNEAQ (reference sequence). Between the trimmed V and J ends, which lost 2 bases and 6 bases, there was a span of 10 bases. There are 14 residues in the CDR3. CDR3 protein: CASSLNWGDEKLFF. CDR3 bases: TGTGCCAGCAGCTTAAATTGGGGCGATGAAAAACTGTTTTTT.

This chain connects TRBV20-1 to TRBJ2-7; 7 nucleotides line up with TRBD1. Germline assignment: CDR1 DFQATT and CDR2 SNEGSKA (reference sequence). The ends lost 5 bases at V and 0 bases at J; junction bases unmatched: 13. This CDR3 has 16 amino acids. The DNA for the CDR3 is TGCAGTGCTCCTCAGGGGGAAGGGGGATTCTCCTACGAGCAGTACTTC. Translated: CSAPQGEGGFSYEQYF.

This clonotype was seen only a few times. The genes are TRBV19 and TRBJ2-1; D might be TRBD1 (6 bases). This CDR3 contains 14 residues. Trimming removed 3 bases from V and 8 bases from J, with 14 bases in between. The germline gives CDR1 LNHDA, CDR2 SQIVND (reference sequence). The chain's CDR3 is CASSMWQGRHEQFF. In DNA, the CDR3 is TGTGCCAGTAGTATGTGGCAGGGGCGCCATGAGCAGTTCTTC.